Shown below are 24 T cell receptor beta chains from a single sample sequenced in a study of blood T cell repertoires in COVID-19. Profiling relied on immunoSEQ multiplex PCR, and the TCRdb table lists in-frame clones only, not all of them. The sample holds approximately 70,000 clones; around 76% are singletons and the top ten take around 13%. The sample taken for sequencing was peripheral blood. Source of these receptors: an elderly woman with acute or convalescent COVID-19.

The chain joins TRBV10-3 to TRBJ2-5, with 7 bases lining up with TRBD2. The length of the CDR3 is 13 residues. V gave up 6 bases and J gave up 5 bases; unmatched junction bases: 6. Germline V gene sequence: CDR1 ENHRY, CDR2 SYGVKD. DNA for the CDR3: TGTGCCATCAGCCCCGGACTAGGTGAGACCCAGTACTTC. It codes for CAISPGLGETQYF.

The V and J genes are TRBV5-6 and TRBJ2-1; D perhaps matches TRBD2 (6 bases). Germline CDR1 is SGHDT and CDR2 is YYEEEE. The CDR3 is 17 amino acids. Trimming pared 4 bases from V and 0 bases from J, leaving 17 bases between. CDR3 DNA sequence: TGTGCCAGCAGCCTTTCGACTAGAAGGGCCTCCTACAATGAGCAGTTCTTC. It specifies CASSLSTRRASYNEQFF.

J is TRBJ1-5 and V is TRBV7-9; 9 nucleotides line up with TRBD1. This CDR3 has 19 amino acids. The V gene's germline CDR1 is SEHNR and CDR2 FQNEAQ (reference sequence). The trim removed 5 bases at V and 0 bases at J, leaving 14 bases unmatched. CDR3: CASSPVGQGPNYSNQPQHF. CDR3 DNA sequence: TGTGCCAGCAGCCCAGTTGGACAGGGGCCCAATTATAGCAATCAGCCCCAGCATTTT.

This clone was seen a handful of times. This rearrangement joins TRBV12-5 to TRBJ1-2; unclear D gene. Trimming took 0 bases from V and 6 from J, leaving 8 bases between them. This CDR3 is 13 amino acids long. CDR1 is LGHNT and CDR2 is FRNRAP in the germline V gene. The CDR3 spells CASGLVPVNGYTF. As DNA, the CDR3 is TGTGCTAGTGGTTTGGTACCGGTTAATGGCTACACCTTC.

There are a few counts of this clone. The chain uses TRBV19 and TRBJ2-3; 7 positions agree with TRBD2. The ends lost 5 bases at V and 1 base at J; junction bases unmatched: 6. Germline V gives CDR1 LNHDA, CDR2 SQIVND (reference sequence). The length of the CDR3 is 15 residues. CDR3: CASSEAGTGTDTQYF. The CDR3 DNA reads TGTGCCAGTAGTGAAGCGGGAACTGGCACAGATACGCAGTATTTT.

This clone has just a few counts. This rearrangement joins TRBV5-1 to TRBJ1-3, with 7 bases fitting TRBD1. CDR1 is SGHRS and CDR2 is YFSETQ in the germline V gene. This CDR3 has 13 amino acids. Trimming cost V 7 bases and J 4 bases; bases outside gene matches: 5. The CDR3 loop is CASQGQIGNTIYF. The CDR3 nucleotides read TGCGCCAGCCAGGGACAGATCGGAAACACCATATATTTT.

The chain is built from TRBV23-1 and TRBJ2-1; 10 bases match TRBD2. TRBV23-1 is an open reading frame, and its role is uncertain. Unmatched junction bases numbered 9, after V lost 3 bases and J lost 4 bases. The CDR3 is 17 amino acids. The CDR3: CASSHPTGTSVYNEQFF. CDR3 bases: TGCGCCAGCAGTCACCCGACCGGGACTAGCGTATACAATGAGCAGTTCTTC.

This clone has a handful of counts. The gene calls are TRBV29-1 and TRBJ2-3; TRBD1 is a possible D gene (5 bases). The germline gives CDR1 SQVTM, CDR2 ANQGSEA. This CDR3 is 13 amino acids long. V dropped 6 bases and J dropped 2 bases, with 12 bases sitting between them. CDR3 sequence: CSVKGQLTDTQYF. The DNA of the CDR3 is TGCAGCGTCAAGGGGCAGCTCACAGATACGCAGTATTTT.

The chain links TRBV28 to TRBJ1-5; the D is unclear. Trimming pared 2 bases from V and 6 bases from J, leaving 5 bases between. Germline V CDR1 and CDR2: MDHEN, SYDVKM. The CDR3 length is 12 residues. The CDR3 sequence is CASSLEVQPQHF. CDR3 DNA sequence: TGTGCCAGCAGTTTAGAGGTTCAGCCCCAGCATTTT.

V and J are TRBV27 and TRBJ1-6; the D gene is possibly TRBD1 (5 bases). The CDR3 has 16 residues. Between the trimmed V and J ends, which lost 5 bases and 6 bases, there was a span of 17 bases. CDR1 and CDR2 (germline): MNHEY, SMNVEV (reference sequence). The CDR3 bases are TGTGCCAGCAGTCGAACTCCCGGGGGAATTAATTCACCCCTCCACTTT. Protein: CASSRTPGGINSPLHF.

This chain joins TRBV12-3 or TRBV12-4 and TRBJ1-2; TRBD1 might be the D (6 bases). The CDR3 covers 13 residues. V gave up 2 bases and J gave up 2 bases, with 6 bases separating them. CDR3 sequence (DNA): TGTGCCAGCAGTTTAAGGGGGAACTATGGCTACACCTTC. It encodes CASSLRGNYGYTF.

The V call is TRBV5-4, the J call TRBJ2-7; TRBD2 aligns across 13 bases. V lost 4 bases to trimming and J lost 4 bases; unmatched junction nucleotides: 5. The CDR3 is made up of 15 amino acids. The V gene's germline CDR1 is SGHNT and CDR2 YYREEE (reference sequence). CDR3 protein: CASSTGLAGAYEQYF. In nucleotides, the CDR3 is TGTGCCAGCAGCACCGGACTAGCGGGAGCATACGAGCAGTACTTC. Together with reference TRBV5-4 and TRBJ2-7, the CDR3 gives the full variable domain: ETGVTQSPTHLIKTRGQQVTLRCSSQSGHNTVSWYQQALGQGPQFIFQYYREEENGRGNFPPRFSGLQFPNYSSELNVNALELDDSALYLCASSTGLAGAYEQYFGPGTRLTVT.

The CDR3 sequence is CASSLGQGSSYEQYF. The DNA of the CDR3 is TGTGCCAGCAGCTTGGGGCAGGGTAGTTCCTACGAGCAGTACTTC. V is TRBV5-5 and J is TRBJ2-7; possibly TRBD1 for D (5 bases). V shed 0 bases and J shed 1 base, with 11 bases lying between them. CDR1 is SGHKS, CDR2 YYEKEE, per germline (reference sequence). The CDR3 has 15 amino acids.

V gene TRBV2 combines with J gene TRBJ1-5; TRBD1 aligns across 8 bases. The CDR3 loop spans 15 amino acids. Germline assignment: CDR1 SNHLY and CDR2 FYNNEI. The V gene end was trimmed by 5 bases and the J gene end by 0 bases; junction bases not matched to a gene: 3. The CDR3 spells CASSSGQGSNQPQHF. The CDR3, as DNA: TGTGCCAGCAGTTCCGGACAGGGTAGCAATCAGCCCCAGCATTTT.

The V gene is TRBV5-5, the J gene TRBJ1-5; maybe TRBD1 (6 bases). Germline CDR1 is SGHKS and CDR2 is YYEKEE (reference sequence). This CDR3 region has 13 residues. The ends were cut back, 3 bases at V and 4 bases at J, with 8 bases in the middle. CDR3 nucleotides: TGTGCCAGCAGCTACAGGGAAAATCAGCCCCAGCATTTT. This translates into CASSYRENQPQHF.

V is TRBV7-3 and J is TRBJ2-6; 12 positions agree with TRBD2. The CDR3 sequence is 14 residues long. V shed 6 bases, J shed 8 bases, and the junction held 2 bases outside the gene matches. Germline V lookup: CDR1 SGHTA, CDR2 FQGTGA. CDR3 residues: CASRLAGGSNVLTF. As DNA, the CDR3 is TGTGCCAGCAGACTAGCGGGAGGATCCAACGTCCTGACTTTC.

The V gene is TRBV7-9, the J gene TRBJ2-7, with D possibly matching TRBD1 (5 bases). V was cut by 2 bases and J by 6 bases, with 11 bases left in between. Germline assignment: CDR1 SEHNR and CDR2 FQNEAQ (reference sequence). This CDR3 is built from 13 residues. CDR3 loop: CASSLSRVAEQYF. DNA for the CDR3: TGTGCCAGCAGCTTATCCAGGGTCGCCGAGCAGTACTTC.

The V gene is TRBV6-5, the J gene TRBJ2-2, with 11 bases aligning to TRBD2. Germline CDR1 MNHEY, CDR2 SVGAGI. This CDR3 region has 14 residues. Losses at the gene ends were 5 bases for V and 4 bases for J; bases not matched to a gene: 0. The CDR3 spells CASSLAGGTGELFF. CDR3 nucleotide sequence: TGTGCCAGCAGTCTAGCGGGAGGCACCGGGGAGCTGTTTTTT.

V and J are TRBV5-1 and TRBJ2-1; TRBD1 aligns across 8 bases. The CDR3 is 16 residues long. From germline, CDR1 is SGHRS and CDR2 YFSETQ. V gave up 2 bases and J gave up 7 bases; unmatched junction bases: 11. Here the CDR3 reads CASSLGPGGVGNEQFF. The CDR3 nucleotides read TGCGCCAGCAGCTTAGGTCCAGGGGGCGTGGGTAATGAGCAGTTCTTC.

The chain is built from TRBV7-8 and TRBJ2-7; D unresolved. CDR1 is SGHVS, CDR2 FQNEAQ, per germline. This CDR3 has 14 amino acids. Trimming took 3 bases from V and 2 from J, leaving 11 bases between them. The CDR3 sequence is CASSLAQATYEQYF. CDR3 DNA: TGTGCCAGCAGCTTGGCCCAGGCCACCTACGAGCAGTACTTC.

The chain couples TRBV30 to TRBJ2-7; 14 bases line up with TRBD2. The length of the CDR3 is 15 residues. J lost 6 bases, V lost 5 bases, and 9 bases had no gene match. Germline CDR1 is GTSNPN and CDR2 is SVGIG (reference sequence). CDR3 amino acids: CAWVGKGLAGGEQYF. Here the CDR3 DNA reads TGTGCCTGGGTGGGCAAAGGACTAGCGGGAGGCGAGCAGTACTTC.

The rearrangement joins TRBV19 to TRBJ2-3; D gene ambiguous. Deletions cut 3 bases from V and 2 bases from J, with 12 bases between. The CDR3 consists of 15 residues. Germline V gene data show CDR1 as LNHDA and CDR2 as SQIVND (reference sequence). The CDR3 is CASSIHGYYTDTQYF. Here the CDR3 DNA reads TGTGCCAGTAGTATTCACGGCTACTACACAGATACGCAGTATTTT.

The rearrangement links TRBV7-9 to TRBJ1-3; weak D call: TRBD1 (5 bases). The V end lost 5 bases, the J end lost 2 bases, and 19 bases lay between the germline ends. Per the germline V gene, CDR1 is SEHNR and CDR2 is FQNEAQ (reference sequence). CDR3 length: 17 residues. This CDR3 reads CASSDLVRGGTGNTIYF. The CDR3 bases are TGTGCCAGCAGCGACCTCGTCCGGGGGGGTACTGGAAACACCATATATTTT.

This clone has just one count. The CDR3 sequence is CSARGVGYGYTF. Here the CDR3 DNA reads TGCAGCGCCCGCGGGGTGGGCTATGGCTACACCTTC. This rearrangement joins TRBV29-1 to TRBJ1-2; D gene unclear. The CDR3 is 12 residues long. CDR1 and CDR2 (germline): SQVTM, ANQGSEA. Trimming took 7 bases from V and 4 from J, leaving 13 bases between them.